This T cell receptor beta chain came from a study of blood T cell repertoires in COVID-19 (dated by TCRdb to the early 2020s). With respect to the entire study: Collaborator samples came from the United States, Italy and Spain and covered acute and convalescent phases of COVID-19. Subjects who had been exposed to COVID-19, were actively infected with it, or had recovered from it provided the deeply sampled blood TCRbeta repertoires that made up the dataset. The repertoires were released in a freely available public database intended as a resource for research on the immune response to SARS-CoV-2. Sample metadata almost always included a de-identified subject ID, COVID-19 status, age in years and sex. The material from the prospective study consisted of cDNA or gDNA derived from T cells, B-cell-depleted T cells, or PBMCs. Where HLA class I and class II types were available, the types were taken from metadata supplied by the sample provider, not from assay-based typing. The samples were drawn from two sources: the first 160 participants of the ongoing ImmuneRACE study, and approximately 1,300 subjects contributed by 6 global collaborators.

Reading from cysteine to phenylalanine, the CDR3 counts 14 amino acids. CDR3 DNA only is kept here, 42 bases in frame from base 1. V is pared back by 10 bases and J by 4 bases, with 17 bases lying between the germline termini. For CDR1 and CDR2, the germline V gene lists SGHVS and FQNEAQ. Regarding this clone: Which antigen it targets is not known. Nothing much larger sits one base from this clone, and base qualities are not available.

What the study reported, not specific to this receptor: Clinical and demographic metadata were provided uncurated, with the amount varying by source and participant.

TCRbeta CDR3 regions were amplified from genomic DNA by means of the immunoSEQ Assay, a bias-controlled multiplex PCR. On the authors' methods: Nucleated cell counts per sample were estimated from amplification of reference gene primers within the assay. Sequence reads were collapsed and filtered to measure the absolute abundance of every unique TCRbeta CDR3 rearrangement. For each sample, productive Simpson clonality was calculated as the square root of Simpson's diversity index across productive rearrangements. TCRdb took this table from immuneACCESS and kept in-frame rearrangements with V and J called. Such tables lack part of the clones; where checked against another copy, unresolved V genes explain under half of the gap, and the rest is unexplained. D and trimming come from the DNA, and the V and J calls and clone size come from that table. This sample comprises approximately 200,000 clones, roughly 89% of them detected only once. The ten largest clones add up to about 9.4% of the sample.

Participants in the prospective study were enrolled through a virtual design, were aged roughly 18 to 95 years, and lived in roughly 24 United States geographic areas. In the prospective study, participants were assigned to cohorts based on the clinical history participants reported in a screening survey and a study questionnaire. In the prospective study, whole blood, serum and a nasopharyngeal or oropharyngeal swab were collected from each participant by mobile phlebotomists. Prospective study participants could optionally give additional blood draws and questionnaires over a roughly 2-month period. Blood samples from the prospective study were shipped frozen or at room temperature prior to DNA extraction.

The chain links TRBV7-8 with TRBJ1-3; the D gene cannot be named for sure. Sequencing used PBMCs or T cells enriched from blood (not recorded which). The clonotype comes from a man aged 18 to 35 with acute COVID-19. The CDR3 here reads CAIQRSGSGNTIYF. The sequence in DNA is TGTGCCATCCAGAGATCGGGGTCAGGAAACACCATATATTTT.